Listed here are 15 T cell receptor beta chains from one sample, sequenced in a study of blood T cell repertoires in COVID-19. Measured with immunoSEQ multiplex PCR; TCRdb has only the in-frame clones, and not every one. The data show about 170,000 clones, approximately 89% seen once. The specimen sequenced was peripheral blood. All receptors derive from a man between 65 and 79 years old with acute or convalescent COVID-19.

In DNA, the CDR3 is TGCGCCAGGCCTAGACAGCGACAGGATACGCAGTATTTT. The encoded protein is CARPRQRQDTQYF. V and J are TRBV23-1 and TRBJ2-3; D may be TRBD1 (5 bases). TRBV23-1 carries the ORF label, with uncertain function. Between the trimmed V and J ends, which lost 9 bases and 6 bases, there was a span of 16 bases. The CDR3 is 13 amino acids.

This chain links TRBV30 with TRBJ2-7; maybe TRBD2 (7 bases). The CDR3 is 14 residues long. Per germline, CDR1 GTSNPN and CDR2 SVGIG (reference sequence). The ends were cut back, 5 bases at V and 0 bases at J, with 14 bases in the middle. The CDR3 nucleotides are TGTGCCTGGGGGGGGCGCGGGAGCTCCTACGAGCAGTACTTC. This sequence encodes CAWGGRGSSYEQYF.

This sequence joins TRBV5-4 and TRBJ2-1; no reliable D call. Germline-derived CDR1 and CDR2 are SGHNT and YYREEE (reference sequence). This CDR3 comprises 13 residues. Trimming shortened V by 1 base and J by 2 bases, and 4 bases separated the two germline ends. The CDR3 reads CASSLTTYNEQFF. CDR3 nucleotide sequence: TGTGCCAGCAGCTTGACAACCTACAATGAGCAGTTCTTC.

J is TRBJ2-7 and V is TRBV27; TRBD2 is a possible D gene (5 bases). The CDR3 contains 12 residues. The V gene's germline CDR1 is MNHEY and CDR2 SMNVEV (reference sequence). The CDR3 sequence is CAAEVMNYEQYF. CDR3 nucleotide sequence: TGTGCGGCGGAGGTAATGAACTACGAGCAGTACTTC.

The V and J genes are TRBV27 and TRBJ1-4; D is possibly TRBD1 (5 bases). The V end was cut by 2 bases, the J end by 7 bases, with 14 bases between. The CDR3 runs 15 residues. CDR1 is MNHEY and CDR2 is SMNVEV in the germline V gene (reference sequence). As DNA, the CDR3 is TGTGCCAGCAGTTTACTAACAGGAGCTCCTGAAAAACTGTTTTTT. It codes for CASSLLTGAPEKLFF. The full variable domain, rest sourced from reference TRBV27 and TRBJ1-4, is EAQVTQNPRYLITVTGKKLTVTCSQNMNHEYMSWYRQDPGLGLRQIYYSMNVEVTDKGDVPEGYKVSRKEKRNFPLILESPSPNQTSLYFCASSLLTGAPEKLFFGSGTQLSVL.

The rearrangement links TRBV5-6 to TRBJ1-6; 9 bases align to TRBD1. Germline CDR1 is SGHDT and CDR2 is YYEEEE. Trimming cost V 4 bases and J 6 bases; bases outside gene matches: 14. The CDR3 has 18 residues. The CDR3 loop reads CASSQKSGTGYGNSPLHF. CDR3 bases: TGTGCCAGCAGCCAAAAATCCGGGACAGGGTATGGTAATTCACCCCTCCACTTT.

The J gene is TRBJ2-3, the V gene TRBV6-2 or TRBV6-3; D is ambiguous. Trimming removed 0 bases at V and 5 bases at J, with 9 bases between. The CDR3 runs to 14 residues. Germline V gene lookup returns CDR1 MNHEY and CDR2 SVGEGT. DNA of the CDR3: TGTGCCAGCAGTTACTCTTCCAGCGTAGATACGCAGTATTTT. Its protein product is CASSYSSSVDTQYF.

This rearrangement joins TRBV6-5 to TRBJ2-7; D is perhaps TRBD1 (5 bases). The CDR3 runs to 14 residues. In germline, CDR1 is MNHEY, CDR2 SVGAGI. Trimming took off 8 bases at V and 5 bases at J, with 19 bases between the two ends. CDR3 protein: CASHRTRAKDEQYF. DNA for the CDR3: TGTGCCAGCCACAGAACCAGGGCAAAGGACGAGCAGTACTTC.

This clone showed up just once. V usage is TRBV2 and J usage is TRBJ2-3; D is uncertain. V was shortened by 4 bases and J by 2 bases, with 10 bases between the two germline ends. Per germline, CDR1 SNHLY and CDR2 FYNNEI. The CDR3 runs to 14 residues. CDR3 sequence (DNA): TGTGCCAGCAGTGGGTCCAGAAACACAGATACGCAGTATTTT. Its translation: CASSGSRNTDTQYF.

The CDR3 sequence: CASSLRVSVSTDTQYF. In DNA form, the CDR3 reads TGCGCCAGCAGCTTACGGGTCTCCGTAAGCACAGATACGCAGTATTTT. The V call is TRBV5-1, the J call TRBJ2-3, with D unresolved. This CDR3 has 16 amino acids. From germline, CDR1 is SGHRS and CDR2 YFSETQ. V was clipped by 2 bases and J by 0 bases, with 13 bases between them.

The genes are TRBV6-5 and TRBJ1-1; D unclear. Per the germline V gene, CDR1 is MNHEY and CDR2 is SVGAGI. With 6 bases removed from V and 5 bases from J, the gap between germline ends came to 13 bases. The CDR3 runs to 13 residues. The CDR3 region has the DNA TGTGCCAGCAGCTTAGATGCGGGGACTGAAGCTTTCTTT. Protein sequence: CASSLDAGTEAFF.

The genes are TRBV6-1 and TRBJ1-2; maybe TRBD1 (6 bases). The length of the CDR3 is 15 residues. From germline, CDR1 is MNHNS and CDR2 SASEGT. V gave up 2 bases and J gave up 5 bases, with 15 bases separating them. In DNA, the CDR3 is TGTGCCAGCAGTGAATCCGGACAGTTCCCTTATGGCTACACCTTC. It yields the protein CASSESGQFPYGYTF.

This chain connects TRBV18 to TRBJ1-6; 7 bases are shared with TRBD1. This CDR3 is built from 15 residues. V shed 3 bases, J shed 6 bases, and the junction held 5 bases outside the gene matches. Germline CDR1 and CDR2: KGHSH and LQKENI. CDR3 coding DNA: TGTGCCAGCTCACCGATACAGGGGTTTAATTCACCCCTCCACTTT. This encodes CASSPIQGFNSPLHF. The variable domain in full, with the rest retrieved from reference TRBV18 and TRBJ1-6, is NAGVMQNPRHLVRRRGQEARLRCSPMKGHSHVYWYRQLPEEGLKFMVYLQKENIIDESGMPKERFSAEFPKEGPSILRIQQVVRGDSAAYFCASSPIQGFNSPLHFGNGTRLTVT.

The CDR3 loop is CASSLPRGELFF. The CDR3 region has the DNA TGTGCCAGCAGCTTACCGCGTGGGGAGCTGTTTTTT. This rearrangement joins TRBV7-3 to TRBJ2-2; D is ambiguous. Germline CDR1 and CDR2: SGHTA and FQGTGA. This CDR3 is 12 amino acids long. Trimming removed 2 bases at V and 8 bases at J, with 6 bases between.

The chain links TRBV4-3 to TRBJ2-2; D not certain. Trimming took off 0 bases at V and 1 base at J, with 15 bases between the two ends. The CDR3 runs to 18 residues. Germline CDR1 LGHNA, CDR2 YSLEER. The CDR3 DNA sequence: TGCGCCAGCAGCCAAGAACAGCAAGCTTACCTGAACACCGGGGAGCTGTTTTTT. Encoded protein: CASSQEQQAYLNTGELFF.